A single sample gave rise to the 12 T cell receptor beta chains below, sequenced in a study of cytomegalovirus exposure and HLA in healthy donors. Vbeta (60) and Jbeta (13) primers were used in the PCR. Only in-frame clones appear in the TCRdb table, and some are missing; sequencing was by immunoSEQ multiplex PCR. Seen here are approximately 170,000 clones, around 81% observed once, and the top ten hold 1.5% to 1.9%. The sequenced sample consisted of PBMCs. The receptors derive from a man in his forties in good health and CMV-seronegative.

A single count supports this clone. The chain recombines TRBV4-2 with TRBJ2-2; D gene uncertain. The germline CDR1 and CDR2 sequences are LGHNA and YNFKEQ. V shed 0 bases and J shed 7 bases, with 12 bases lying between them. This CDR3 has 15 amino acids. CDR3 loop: CASSQDARMGGELFF. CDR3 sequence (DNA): TGTGCCAGCAGCCAAGATGCGCGGATGGGCGGGGAGCTGTTTTTT.

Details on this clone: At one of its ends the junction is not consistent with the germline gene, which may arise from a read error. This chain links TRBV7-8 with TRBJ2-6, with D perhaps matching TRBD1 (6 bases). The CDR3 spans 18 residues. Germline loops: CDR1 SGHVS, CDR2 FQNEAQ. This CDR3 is CATRTGFPPSSGANGLTF. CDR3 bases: TGTGCCACTCGAACAGGGTTCCCCCCTAGCTCTGGGGCCAACGGCCTGACTTTC.

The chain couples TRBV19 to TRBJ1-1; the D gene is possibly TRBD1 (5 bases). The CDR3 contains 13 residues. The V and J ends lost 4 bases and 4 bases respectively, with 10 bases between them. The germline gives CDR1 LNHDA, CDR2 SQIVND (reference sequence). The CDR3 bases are TGTGCCAGTAGTACCGGGGGACGCACTGAAGCTTTCTTT. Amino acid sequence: CASSTGGRTEAFF. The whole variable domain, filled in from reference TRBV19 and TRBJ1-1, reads DGGITQSPKYLFRKEGQNVTLSCEQNLNHDAMYWYRQDPGQGLRLIYYSQIVNDFQKGDIAEGYSVSREKKESFPLTVTSAQKNPTAFYLCASSTGGRTEAFFGQGTRLTVV.

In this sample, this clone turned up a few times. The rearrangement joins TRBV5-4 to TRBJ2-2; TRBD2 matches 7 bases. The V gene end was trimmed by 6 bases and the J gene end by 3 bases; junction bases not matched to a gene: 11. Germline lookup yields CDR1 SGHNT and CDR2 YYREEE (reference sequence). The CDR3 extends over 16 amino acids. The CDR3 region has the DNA TGTGCCAGCACCACAGCAAGGGCGGGGGACACCGGGGAGCTGTTTTTT. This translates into CASTTARAGDTGELFF.

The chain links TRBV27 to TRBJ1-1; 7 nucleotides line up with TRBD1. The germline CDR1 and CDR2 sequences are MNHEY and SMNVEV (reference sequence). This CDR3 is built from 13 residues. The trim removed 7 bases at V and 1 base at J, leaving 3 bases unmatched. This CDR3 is CASKPGGNTEAFF. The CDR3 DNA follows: TGTGCCAGCAAACCAGGGGGGAACACTGAAGCTTTCTTT.

CDR3 sequence (DNA): TGTGCCAGCAGCTTCGTCGGGGGGGACACTGAAGCTTTCTTT. Protein product: CASSFVGGDTEAFF. The rearrangement joins TRBV5-4 to TRBJ1-1; a possible D gene is TRBD1 (5 bases). This CDR3 is 14 amino acids long. Per the germline V gene, CDR1 is SGHNT and CDR2 is YYREEE (reference sequence). Trimming removed 2 bases from V and 3 bases from J, with 11 bases in between.

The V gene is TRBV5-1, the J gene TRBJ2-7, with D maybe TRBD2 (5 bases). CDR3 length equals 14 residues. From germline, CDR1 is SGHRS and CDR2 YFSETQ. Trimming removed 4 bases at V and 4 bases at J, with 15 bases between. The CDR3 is CASSRGWGEYEQYF. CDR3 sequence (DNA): TGCGCCAGCAGCCGGGGTTGGGGAGAGTACGAGCAGTACTTC.

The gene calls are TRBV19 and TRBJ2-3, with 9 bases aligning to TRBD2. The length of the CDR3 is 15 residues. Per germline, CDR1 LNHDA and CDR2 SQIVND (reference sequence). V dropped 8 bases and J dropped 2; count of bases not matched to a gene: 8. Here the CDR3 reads CASLPLAGPTDTQYF. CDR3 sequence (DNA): TGTGCCAGTTTACCTCTAGCGGGGCCCACAGATACGCAGTATTTT.

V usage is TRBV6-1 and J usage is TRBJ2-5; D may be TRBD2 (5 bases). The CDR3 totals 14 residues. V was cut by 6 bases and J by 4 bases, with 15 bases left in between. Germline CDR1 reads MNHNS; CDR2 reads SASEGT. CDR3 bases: TGTGCCAGCAGCGCGCCGGGCGGAGGAGAGACCCAGTACTTC. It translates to CASSAPGGGETQYF.

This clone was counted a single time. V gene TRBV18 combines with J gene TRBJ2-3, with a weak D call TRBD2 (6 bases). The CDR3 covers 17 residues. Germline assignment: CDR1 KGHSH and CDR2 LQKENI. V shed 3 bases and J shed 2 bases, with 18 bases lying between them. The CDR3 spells CASSPSKGLQNTDTQYF. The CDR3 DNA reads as TGTGCCAGCTCACCTTCCAAGGGACTCCAAAACACAGATACGCAGTATTTT.

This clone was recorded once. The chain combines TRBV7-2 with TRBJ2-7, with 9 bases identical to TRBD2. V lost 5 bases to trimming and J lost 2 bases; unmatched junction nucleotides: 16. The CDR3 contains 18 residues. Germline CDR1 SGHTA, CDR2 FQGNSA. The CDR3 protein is CASSPGTSRRYFPYEQYV. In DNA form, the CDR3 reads TGTGCCAGCAGCCCAGGGACTAGCAGACGCTACTTTCCCTACGAGCAGTACGTC.

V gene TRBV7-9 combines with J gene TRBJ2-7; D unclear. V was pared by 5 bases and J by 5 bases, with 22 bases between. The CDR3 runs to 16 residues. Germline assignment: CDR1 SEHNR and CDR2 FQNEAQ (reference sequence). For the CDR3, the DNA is TGTGCCAGCAGCGCCCCCTTTAGTTCCGCGGCAGACGAGCAGTACTTC. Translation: CASSAPFSSAADEQYF. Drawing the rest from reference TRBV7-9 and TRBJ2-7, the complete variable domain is DTGVSQNPRHKITKRGQNVTFRCDPISEHNRLYWYRQTLGQGPEFLTYFQNEAQLEKSRLLSDRFSAERPKGSFSTLEIQRTEQGDSAMYLCASSAPFSSAADEQYFGPGTRLTVT.